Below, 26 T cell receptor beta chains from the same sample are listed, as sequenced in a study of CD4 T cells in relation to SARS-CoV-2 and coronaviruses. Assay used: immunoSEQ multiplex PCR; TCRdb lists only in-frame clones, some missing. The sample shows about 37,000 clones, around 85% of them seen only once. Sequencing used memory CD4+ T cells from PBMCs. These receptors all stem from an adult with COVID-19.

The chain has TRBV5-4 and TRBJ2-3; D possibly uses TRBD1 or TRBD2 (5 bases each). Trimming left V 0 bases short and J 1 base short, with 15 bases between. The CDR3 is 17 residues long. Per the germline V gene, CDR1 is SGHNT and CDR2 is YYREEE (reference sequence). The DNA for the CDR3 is TGTGCCAGCAGCTTGGCCCGGGACGGGGTGGGCACAGATACGCAGTATTTT. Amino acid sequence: CASSLARDGVGTDTQYF.

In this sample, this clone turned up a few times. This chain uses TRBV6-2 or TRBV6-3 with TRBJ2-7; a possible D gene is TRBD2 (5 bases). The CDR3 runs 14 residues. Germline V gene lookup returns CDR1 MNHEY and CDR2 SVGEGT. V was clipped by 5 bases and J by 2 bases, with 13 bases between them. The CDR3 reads CASSRDAGTYEQYF. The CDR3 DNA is TGTGCCAGCAGTCGAGACGCGGGTACCTACGAGCAGTACTTC.

CDR3 amino acids: CASSYPGLAGDEQYF. CDR3 DNA sequence: TGCGCCAGCAGCTATCCGGGACTAGCGGGAGACGAGCAGTACTTC. The genes are TRBV5-1 and TRBJ2-7, with 14 bases that match TRBD2. The CDR3 covers 15 residues. The V gene's germline CDR1 is SGHRS and CDR2 YFSETQ. The V and J ends lost 3 bases and 5 bases, in that order; junction bases with no gene match: 4.

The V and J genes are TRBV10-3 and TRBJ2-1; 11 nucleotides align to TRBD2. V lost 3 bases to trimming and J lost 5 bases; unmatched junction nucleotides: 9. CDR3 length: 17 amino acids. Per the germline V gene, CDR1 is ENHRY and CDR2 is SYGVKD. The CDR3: CAISDSSGRPGHNEQFF. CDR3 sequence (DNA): TGTGCCATCAGTGACTCTAGCGGGAGGCCTGGGCACAATGAGCAGTTCTTC.

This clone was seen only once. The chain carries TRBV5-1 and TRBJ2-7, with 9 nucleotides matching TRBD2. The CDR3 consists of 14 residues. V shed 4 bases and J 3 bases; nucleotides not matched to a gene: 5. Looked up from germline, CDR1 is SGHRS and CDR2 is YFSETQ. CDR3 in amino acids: CASSTTTSGYEQYF. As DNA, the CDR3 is TGCGCCAGCAGCACAACGACTAGCGGCTACGAGCAGTACTTC. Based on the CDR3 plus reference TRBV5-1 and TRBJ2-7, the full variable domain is KAGVTQTPRYLIKTRGQQVTLSCSPISGHRSVSWYQQTPGQGLQFLFEYFSETQRNKGNFPGRFSGRQFSNSRSEMNVSTLELGDSALYLCASSTTTSGYEQYFGPGTRLTVT.

The chain's CDR3 is CASSQRTDNEQFF. DNA of the CDR3: TGCGCCAGCAGCCAGCGGACGGACAATGAGCAGTTCTTC. The V gene is TRBV10-2, the J gene TRBJ2-1, with TRBD2 as a possible D gene (5 bases). This CDR3 region has 13 residues. The germline V gene has CDR1 WSHSY and CDR2 SAAADI. Deletions cut 6 bases from V and 5 bases from J, with 11 bases between.

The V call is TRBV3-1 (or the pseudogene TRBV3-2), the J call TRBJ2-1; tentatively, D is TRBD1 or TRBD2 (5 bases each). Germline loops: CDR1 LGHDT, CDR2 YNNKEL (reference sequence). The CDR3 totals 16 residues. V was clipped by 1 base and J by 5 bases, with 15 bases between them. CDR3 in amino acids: CASSQVFPRGDNEQFF. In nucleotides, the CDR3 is TGTGCCAGCAGCCAAGTATTTCCTCGAGGGGACAATGAGCAGTTCTTC.

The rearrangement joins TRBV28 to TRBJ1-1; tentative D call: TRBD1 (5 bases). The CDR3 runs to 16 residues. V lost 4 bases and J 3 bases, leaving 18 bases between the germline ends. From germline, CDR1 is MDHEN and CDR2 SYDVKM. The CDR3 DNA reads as TGTGCCAGCAGTTCCCCTTTTAACCGCAGGGACACTGAAGCTTTCTTT. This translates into CASSSPFNRRDTEAFF.

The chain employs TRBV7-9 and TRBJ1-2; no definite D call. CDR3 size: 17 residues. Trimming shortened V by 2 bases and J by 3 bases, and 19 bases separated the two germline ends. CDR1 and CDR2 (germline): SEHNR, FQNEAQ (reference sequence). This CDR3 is CASSLNPRVFTHYGYTF. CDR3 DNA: TGTGCCAGCAGCTTAAACCCCCGGGTTTTCACTCACTATGGCTACACCTTC.

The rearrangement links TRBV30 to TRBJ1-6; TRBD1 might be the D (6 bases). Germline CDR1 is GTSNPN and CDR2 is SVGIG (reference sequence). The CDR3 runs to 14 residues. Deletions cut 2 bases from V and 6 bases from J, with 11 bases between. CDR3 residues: CAWSRGRGNSPLHF. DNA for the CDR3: TGTGCCTGGAGTCGGGGCAGGGGTAATTCACCCCTCCACTTT.

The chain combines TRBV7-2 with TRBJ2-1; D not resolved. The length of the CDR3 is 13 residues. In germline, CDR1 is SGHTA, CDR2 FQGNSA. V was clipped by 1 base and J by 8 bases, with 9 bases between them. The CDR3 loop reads CASSLVWEHEQFF. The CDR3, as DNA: TGTGCCAGCAGCTTAGTGTGGGAACATGAGCAGTTCTTC.

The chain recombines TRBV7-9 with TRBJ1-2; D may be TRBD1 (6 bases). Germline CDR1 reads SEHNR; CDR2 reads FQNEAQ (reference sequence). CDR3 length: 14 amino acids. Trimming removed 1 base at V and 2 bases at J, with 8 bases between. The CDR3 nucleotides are TGTGCCAGCAGCTTAGAGGGGGGGAACTATGGCTACACCTTC. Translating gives CASSLEGGNYGYTF.

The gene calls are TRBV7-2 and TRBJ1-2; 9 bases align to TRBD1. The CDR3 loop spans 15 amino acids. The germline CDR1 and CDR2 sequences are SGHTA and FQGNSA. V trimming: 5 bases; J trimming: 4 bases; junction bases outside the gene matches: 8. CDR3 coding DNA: TGTGCCAGCAGCCCCGGGACAGGGAGGGTCTATGGCTACACCTTC. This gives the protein CASSPGTGRVYGYTF.

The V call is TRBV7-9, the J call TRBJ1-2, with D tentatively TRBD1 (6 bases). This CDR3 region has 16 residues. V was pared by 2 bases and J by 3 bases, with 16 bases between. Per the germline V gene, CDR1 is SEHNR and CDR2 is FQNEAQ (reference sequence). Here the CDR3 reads CASSLWDKFEDYGYTF. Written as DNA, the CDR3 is TGTGCCAGCAGCTTATGGGACAAATTTGAAGACTATGGCTACACCTTC.

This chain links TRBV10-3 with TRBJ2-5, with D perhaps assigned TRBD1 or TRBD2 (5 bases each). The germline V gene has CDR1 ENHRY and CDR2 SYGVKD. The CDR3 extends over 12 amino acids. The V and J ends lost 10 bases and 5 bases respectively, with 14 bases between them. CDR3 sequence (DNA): TGTGCCACCTCCATCGGGGACGAGACCCAGTACTTC. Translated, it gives CATSIGDETQYF.

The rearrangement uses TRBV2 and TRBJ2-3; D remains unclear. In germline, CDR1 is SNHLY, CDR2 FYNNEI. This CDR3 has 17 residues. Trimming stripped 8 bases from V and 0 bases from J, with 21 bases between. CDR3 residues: CASQARIEVTSTDTQYF. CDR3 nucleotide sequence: TGTGCCAGCCAGGCCCGAATCGAGGTTACAAGCACAGATACGCAGTATTTT.

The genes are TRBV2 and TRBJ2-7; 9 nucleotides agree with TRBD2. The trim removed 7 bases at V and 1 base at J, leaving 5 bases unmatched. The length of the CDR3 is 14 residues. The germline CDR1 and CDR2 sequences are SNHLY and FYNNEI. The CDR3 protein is CASIPAGGSYEQYF. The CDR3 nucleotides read TGTGCCAGCATCCCCGCGGGAGGGTCCTACGAGCAGTACTTC.

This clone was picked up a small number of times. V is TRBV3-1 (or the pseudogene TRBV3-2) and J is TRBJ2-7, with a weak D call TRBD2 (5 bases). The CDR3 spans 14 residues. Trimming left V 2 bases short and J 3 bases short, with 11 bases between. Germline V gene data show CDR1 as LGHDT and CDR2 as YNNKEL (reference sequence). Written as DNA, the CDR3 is TGTGCCAGCAGCCAACGAGGGAGCAACTACGAGCAGTACTTC. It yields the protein CASSQRGSNYEQYF.

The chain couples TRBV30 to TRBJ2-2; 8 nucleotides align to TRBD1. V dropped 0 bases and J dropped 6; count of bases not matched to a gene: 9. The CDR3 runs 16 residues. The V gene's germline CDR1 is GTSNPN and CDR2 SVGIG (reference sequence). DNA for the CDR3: TGTGCCTGGAGTGTGAGCCAGGGGGCGATGGCCGGGGAGCTGTTTTTT. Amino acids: CAWSVSQGAMAGELFF.

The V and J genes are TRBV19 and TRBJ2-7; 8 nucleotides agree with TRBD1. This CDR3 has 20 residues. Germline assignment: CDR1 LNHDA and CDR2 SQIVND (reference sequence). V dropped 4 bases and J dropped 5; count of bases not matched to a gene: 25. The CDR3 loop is CASSTTGTGWPPRDFDEQYF. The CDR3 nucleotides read TGTGCCAGTAGTACCACCGGGACAGGCTGGCCCCCCAGGGATTTCGACGAGCAGTACTTC.

CDR3 DNA sequence: TGTGCCAGCAGCGTAGCAACAGGGGTGACTAATGAAAAACTGTTTTTT. Translation: CASSVATGVTNEKLFF. The V and J genes are TRBV9 and TRBJ1-4, with TRBD1 identical over 7 bases. The junction had 4 bases not matched to a gene; V was cut back by 0 bases and J by 2 bases. The CDR3 spans 16 residues. The V gene's germline CDR1 is SGDLS and CDR2 YYNGEE.

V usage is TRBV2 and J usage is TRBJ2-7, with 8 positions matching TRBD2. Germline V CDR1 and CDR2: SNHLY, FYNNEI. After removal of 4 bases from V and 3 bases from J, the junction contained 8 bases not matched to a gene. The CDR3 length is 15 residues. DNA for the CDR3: TGTGCCAGCAGTGTAAGCGGGAGAATGGTCTACGAGCAGTACTTC. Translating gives CASSVSGRMVYEQYF.

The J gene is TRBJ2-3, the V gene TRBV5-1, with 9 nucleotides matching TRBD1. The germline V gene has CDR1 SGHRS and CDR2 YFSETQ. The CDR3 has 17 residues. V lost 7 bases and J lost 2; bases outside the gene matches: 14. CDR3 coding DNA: TGCGCCAGCCAGAATTTGGACAGGGGACCCACCACAGATACGCAGTATTTT. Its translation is CASQNLDRGPTTDTQYF.

The CDR3 DNA reads TGTGCCACACATCTTAGGGACAGGGGAAACACTGAAGCTTTCTTT. Translating it yields CATHLRDRGNTEAFF. The chain employs TRBV7-9 and TRBJ1-1, with 10 nucleotides matching TRBD1. The germline V gene encodes CDR1 SEHNR and CDR2 FQNEAQ (reference sequence). The ends lost 10 bases at V and 2 bases at J; junction bases unmatched: 10. The CDR3 is made up of 15 amino acids.

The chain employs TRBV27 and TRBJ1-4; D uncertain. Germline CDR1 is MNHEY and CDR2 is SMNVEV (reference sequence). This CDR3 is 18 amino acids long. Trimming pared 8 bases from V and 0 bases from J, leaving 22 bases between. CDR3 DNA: TGTGCCAGCGGCTCAGTTTCCCTCTTGGGTACAACTAATGAAAAACTGTTTTTT. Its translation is CASGSVSLLGTTNEKLFF.

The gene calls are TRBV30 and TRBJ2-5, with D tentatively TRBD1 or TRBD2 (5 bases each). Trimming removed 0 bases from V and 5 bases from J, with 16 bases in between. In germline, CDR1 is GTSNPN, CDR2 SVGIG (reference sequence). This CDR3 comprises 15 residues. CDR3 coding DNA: TGTGCCTGGAGTGTTCTCGTGGGAGAGGGGGAGACCCAGTACTTC. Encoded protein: CAWSVLVGEGETQYF. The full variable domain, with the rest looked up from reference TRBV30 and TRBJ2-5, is SQTIHQWPATLVQPVGSPLSLECTVEGTSNPNLYWYRQAAGRGLQLLFYSVGIGQISSEVPQNLSASRPQDRQFILSSKKLLLSDSGFYLCAWSVLVGEGETQYFGPGTRLLVL.